Shown below are 21 T cell receptor beta chains from a single sample sequenced in a study of early T cells in non-severe SARS-CoV-2 infection. TCRdb itself ran the 5' RACE reads through MiXCR, one entry per CDR3 protein. The sample lists roughly 75,000 distinct CDR3 sequences; around 8.7% were seen once. Sequencing input: whole blood. Receptors were obtained from an adult who was a healthcare worker with PCR-confirmed SARS-CoV-2 infection or an uninfected control (not recorded which).

This clonotype showed up many times. The chain carries TRBV28 and TRBJ2-7; a weak D match, TRBD2 (6 bases). This CDR3 comprises 12 residues. V was pared by 6 bases and J by 13 bases, with 19 bases between. The germline V gene has CDR1 MDHEN and CDR2 SYDVKM. This CDR3 reads CASSLNHGRPYF. CDR3 coding DNA: TGTGCCAGCAGCCTAAATCACGGGAGACCCTACTTC.

This clonotype has a handful of counts. The gene calls are TRBV29-1 and TRBJ2-6, with unresolved D. This CDR3 comprises 15 residues. CDR1 is SQVTM and CDR2 is ANQGSEA in the germline V gene. Trimming shortened V by 1 base and J by 4 bases, and 11 bases separated the two germline ends. CDR3 in amino acids: CSVEGLGAGANVLTF. CDR3 DNA: TGCAGCGTTGAAGGTCTAGGTGCCGGGGCCAACGTCCTGACTTTC.

J is TRBJ1-5 and V is TRBV2; D gene ambiguous. V lost 9 bases to trimming and J lost 2 bases, with 11 bases between them. This CDR3 has 13 amino acids. CDR1 is SNHLY, CDR2 FYNNEI, per germline. The chain's CDR3 is CASGVDCNQPQHF. The CDR3 DNA sequence: TGTGCCAGTGGAGTAGATTGCAATCAGCCCCAGCATTTT.

The chain uses TRBV4-1 and TRBJ2-1; 7 positions agree with TRBD1. CDR1 and CDR2 (germline): MGHRA, YSYEKL. The J segment lost 5 bases and the V segment lost 4 bases, leaving 8 bases of the junction unmatched. This CDR3 comprises 15 residues. Here the CDR3 DNA reads TGCGCCAGCAGCCCCCCGGACAGGCATAACAATGAGCAGTTCTTC. This codes for CASSPPDRHNNEQFF.

This clonotype has ten or more counts. The rearrangement uses TRBV20-1 and TRBJ2-5; D perhaps matches TRBD1 (5 bases). The CDR3 is made up of 11 amino acids. The V and J ends lost 6 bases and 5 bases respectively, with 10 bases between them. From germline, CDR1 is DFQATT and CDR2 SNEGSKA (reference sequence). The CDR3 protein is CSAGARETQYF. CDR3 coding DNA: TGCAGTGCAGGGGCGCGGGAGACCCAGTACTTC.

The V call is TRBV3-1, the J call TRBJ2-2; perhaps TRBD2 as D (6 bases). V lost 1 base and J 5 bases, leaving 8 bases between the germline ends. The germline CDR1 and CDR2 sequences are LGHDT and YNNKEL (reference sequence). This CDR3 is 14 amino acids long. CDR3 DNA: TGTGCCAGCAGCCAAGCAGGGAGGACCGGGGAGCTGTTTTTT. This codes for CASSQAGRTGELFF.

This clonotype came up a few times. The J gene is TRBJ2-4, the V gene TRBV2; 8 bases line up with TRBD2. With 6 bases clipped from V and 6 bases from J, the junction kept 4 bases outside the gene matches. Germline lookup yields CDR1 SNHLY and CDR2 FYNNEI. The CDR3 totals 13 residues. CDR3 region: CASRREAANIQYF. The CDR3 DNA follows: TGTGCCAGCAGGCGGGAGGCGGCAAACATTCAGTACTTC.

This sequence joins TRBV6-1 and TRBJ1-2, with D uncertain. Germline V CDR1 and CDR2: MNHNS, SASEGT. Trimming removed 8 bases from V and 4 bases from J, with 14 bases in between. This CDR3 is 13 amino acids long. Here the CDR3 reads CASPPTEGYGYTF. The CDR3 bases are TGTGCCAGCCCCCCGACGGAGGGCTATGGCTACACCTTC.

Ten or more counts support this clonotype. This chain connects TRBV10-2 to TRBJ2-3; D is perhaps TRBD2 (5 bases). The CDR3 spans 13 residues. The ends were cut back, 6 bases at V and 5 bases at J, with 12 bases in the middle. Germline lookup yields CDR1 WSHSY and CDR2 SAAADI. As DNA, the CDR3 is TGCGCCAGCAGACCACCGGACTTAGATACGCAGTATTTT. Encoded protein: CASRPPDLDTQYF.

This clonotype has a count of ten or more. The chain's CDR3 is CASSQTSGAETQYF. The CDR3 DNA reads as TGTGCCAGCAGCCAGACTAGTGGAGCTGAGACCCAGTACTTC. The V gene is TRBV14, the J gene TRBJ2-5; a weak D match, TRBD2 (6 bases). The germline V gene encodes CDR1 SGHDN and CDR2 FVKESK. Trimming pared 3 bases from V and 5 bases from J, leaving 13 bases between. The CDR3 loop spans 14 amino acids.

The chain has TRBV4-1 and TRBJ2-1; maybe TRBD2 (5 bases). Trimming took off 5 bases at V and 1 base at J, with 12 bases between the two ends. Germline values: CDR1 MGHRA, CDR2 YSYEKL. This CDR3 is 15 amino acids long. The CDR3 DNA sequence: TGCGCCAGCAGCGGGGAACTAGGTTCCTACAATGAGCAGTTCTTC. This encodes CASSGELGSYNEQFF.

This clonotype has more than one count but fewer than ten. CDR3 protein: CASSGQSLGGNIQYF. CDR3 bases: TGTGCCAGCAGCGGTCAAAGCCTAGGCGGCAACATTCAGTACTTC. The V gene is TRBV9, the J gene TRBJ2-4, with unresolved D. The CDR3 covers 15 residues. Germline CDR1 SGDLS, CDR2 YYNGEE. The ends were cut back, 3 bases at V and 7 bases at J, with 17 bases in the middle.

This clonotype has a handful of counts. One end of the junction varies from germline; a read error may be responsible. The gene calls are TRBV27 and TRBJ2-7; 8 nucleotides align to TRBD2. Germline-derived CDR1 and CDR2 are MNHEY and SMNVEV (reference sequence). This CDR3 contains 11 residues. The DNA of the CDR3 is TGTGTCAGCGGGACTAGCTACGAGCAGTACTTC. As protein: CVSGTSYEQYF.

This clonotype was observed a few times. J is TRBJ1-2 and V is TRBV5-1; D is ambiguous. Germline CDR1 and CDR2: SGHRS and YFSETQ. The CDR3 sequence is 15 residues long. V was clipped by 0 bases and J by 2 bases, with 11 bases between them. CDR3 residues: CASSLAWGTNYGYTF. The CDR3 nucleotides are TGCGCCAGCAGCTTGGCATGGGGAACAAACTATGGCTACACCTTC. Drawing the rest from reference TRBV5-1 and TRBJ1-2, the complete variable domain is KAGVTQTPRYLIKTRGQQVTLSCSPISGHRSVSWYQQTPGQGLQFLFEYFSETQRNKGNFPGRFSGRQFSNSRSEMNVSTLELGDSALYLCASSLAWGTNYGYTFGSGTRLTVV.

The CDR3 region is CASSGPDGARVGTQYF. CDR3 nucleotides: TGTGCCAGCAGCGGACCGGACGGTGCCCGCGTTGGGACGCAGTATTTT. The chain has TRBV7-2 and TRBJ2-3; no clear D gene. V was trimmed by 5 bases and J by 9 bases, leaving 24 bases between them. This CDR3 has 16 amino acids. Germline V gene sequence: CDR1 SGHTA, CDR2 FQGNSA.

A few counts support this clonotype. J is TRBJ2-2 and V is TRBV7-9; D unresolved. Germline CDR1 and CDR2: SEHNR and FQNEAQ (reference sequence). The CDR3 is 13 residues long. Trimming cost V 2 bases and J 7 bases, with 8 bases left between them. CDR3 sequence: CASSLLFVGELFF. The DNA of the CDR3 is TGTGCCAGCAGCTTATTGTTCGTCGGGGAGCTGTTTTTT.

The gene calls are TRBV20-1 and TRBJ2-2; D gene unclear. V lost 4 bases and J 4 bases, leaving 13 bases between the germline ends. The CDR3 runs 14 residues. Germline CDR1 is DFQATT and CDR2 is SNEGSKA (reference sequence). The CDR3 DNA reads TGCAGTGCTAATCCGAGTGGGGTCACCGGGGAGCTGTTTTTT. Translated, it gives CSANPSGVTGELFF.

This clonotype turned up a few times. The rearrangement uses TRBV2 and TRBJ1-5, with D possibly being TRBD1 (6 bases). The germline V and J ends were trimmed by 7 bases and 4 bases, with 14 bases remaining between them. CDR1 and CDR2 (germline): SNHLY, FYNNEI. The CDR3 runs 14 residues. The CDR3 here is CASNGQTLNQPQHF. In nucleotides, the CDR3 is TGTGCCAGCAATGGACAGACCCTGAATCAGCCCCAGCATTTT.

This clonotype was recorded many times. This sequence joins TRBV7-9 and TRBJ1-3; 9 nucleotides agree with TRBD1. The germline V gene has CDR1 SEHNR and CDR2 FQNEAQ (reference sequence). Germline trimming cut 7 bases from V and 6 bases from J; bases unmatched to any gene: 7. The CDR3 has 14 amino acids. The CDR3 loop is CASTDRGFENTIYF. The CDR3 nucleotides read TGTGCCAGCACCGACAGGGGGTTTGAAAACACCATATATTTT.

For this clonotype: A much larger clone lies a single base off, so this may be a read error. The conserved phenylalanine or tryptophan is not found at the CDR3 terminus, so this likely reflects a read error. The CDR3 protein is CSARYTGTRQETQYL. Here the CDR3 DNA reads TGCAGTGCTAGATATACCGGGACGCGGCAAGAGACCCAGTACCTC. This rearrangement joins TRBV20-1 to TRBJ2-5, with D perhaps assigned TRBD1 or TRBD2 (5 bases each). The germline gives CDR1 DFQATT, CDR2 SNEGSKA (reference sequence). Between the trimmed V and J ends, which lost 2 bases and 2 bases, there was a span of 15 bases. The CDR3 runs 15 residues.

The chain joins TRBV19 to TRBJ1-2; no definite D call. The CDR3 contains 13 residues. Germline-derived CDR1 and CDR2 are LNHDA and SQIVND (reference sequence). V lost 2 bases, J lost 8 bases, and 12 bases lay in between. The CDR3 sequence: CASSITSVGGYTF. The CDR3 nucleotides are TGTGCCAGTAGTATAACGTCAGTCGGGGGCTACACCTTC.